Presented here are 9 T cell receptor beta chains from one specimen sequenced in a study of T cell responses to AZD1222 COVID-19 vaccine. Sequencing was performed with immunoSEQ multiplex PCR; in TCRdb, only in-frame clones are kept and a portion is missing. The sample includes roughly 180,000 clones, approximately 91% seen only once; the top ten take more than 1.5%. The input for sequencing was peripheral blood, taken 28 days after the second AZD1222 dose. The receptors stem from an adult who received the AZD1222 COVID-19 vaccine.

The chain carries TRBV15 and TRBJ2-1; perhaps TRBD2 as D (6 bases). CDR3 size: 13 residues. V dropped 0 bases and J dropped 12 bases, with 12 bases sitting between them. CDR1 and CDR2 from the germline V gene are LNHNV and YYDKDF (reference sequence). The DNA for the CDR3 is TGTGCCACCAGCAGAGATGGGGTGGGAGGGCAGTTCTTC. Translation gives CATSRDGVGGQFF.

This chain uses TRBV20-1 with TRBJ1-2; D is uncertain. V dropped 1 base and J dropped 6 bases, with 3 bases sitting between them. The germline V gene encodes CDR1 DFQATT and CDR2 SNEGSKA (reference sequence). The CDR3 is made up of 10 amino acids. The CDR3 bases are TGCAGTGCTAGAGGGAATGGCTACACCTTC. Residues: CSARGNGYTF.

The V gene is TRBV19, the J gene TRBJ1-5; D uncertain. Germline-derived CDR1 and CDR2 are LNHDA and SQIVND (reference sequence). Deletions cut 6 bases from V and 0 bases from J, with 21 bases between. The CDR3 is 18 residues long. This chain's CDR3 is CASRGRVHSLYSNQPQHF. CDR3 coding DNA: TGTGCCAGTAGAGGCCGGGTCCATAGCCTCTATAGCAATCAGCCCCAGCATTTT.

The chain is built from TRBV7-9 and TRBJ1-5, with D hard to call. The CDR3 extends over 13 amino acids. V lost 9 bases, J lost 0 bases, and 9 bases lay in between. CDR1 and CDR2 (germline): SEHNR, FQNEAQ (reference sequence). The CDR3 DNA is TGTGCCAGTGGGGAGTATAGCAATCAGCCCCAGCATTTT. It yields the protein CASGEYSNQPQHF.

V gene TRBV2 combines with J gene TRBJ2-4, with D possibly called TRBD1 or TRBD2 (5 bases each). The CDR3 is made up of 12 amino acids. V was trimmed by 6 bases and J by 6 bases, leaving 9 bases between them. Germline CDR1 reads SNHLY; CDR2 reads FYNNEI. The CDR3 sequence: CASSLGVNIQYF. In DNA, the CDR3 is TGTGCCAGCAGCCTGGGGGTAAACATTCAGTACTTC. Variable domain in full (rest from reference TRBV2 and TRBJ2-4): EPEVTQTPSHQVTQMGQEVILRCVPISNHLYFYWYRQILGQKVEFLVSFYNNEISEKSEIFDDQFSVERPDGSNFTLKIRSTKLEDSAMYFCASSLGVNIQYFGAGTRLSVL.

The rearrangement uses TRBV20-1 and TRBJ1-1; D is unresolved. V was pared by 4 bases and J by 3 bases, with 6 bases between. Germline CDR1 is DFQATT and CDR2 is SNEGSKA (reference sequence). There are 11 residues in the CDR3. CDR3 in DNA: TGCAGTGCTACGCCGGACACTGAAGCTTTCTTT. Amino acid sequence: CSATPDTEAFF.

The chain links TRBV27 to TRBJ2-1, with D possibly matching TRBD2 (6 bases). The CDR3 covers 15 residues. Germline V gene sequence: CDR1 MNHEY, CDR2 SMNVEV (reference sequence). The V and J ends lost 3 bases and 6 bases respectively, with 15 bases between them. The CDR3 is CASSFTGVGFNEQFF. The CDR3 bases are TGTGCCAGCAGTTTTACGGGAGTGGGGTTCAATGAGCAGTTCTTC.

The V and J genes are TRBV9 and TRBJ2-3, with 12 bases aligning to TRBD2. The J segment lost 4 bases and the V segment lost 2 bases, leaving 2 bases of the junction unmatched. The CDR3 loop spans 15 amino acids. Germline V gene lookup returns CDR1 SGDLS and CDR2 YYNGEE. The CDR3 spells CASSVRLAGADTQYF. CDR3 coding DNA: TGTGCCAGCAGCGTCCGACTAGCGGGAGCAGATACGCAGTATTTT. Together with reference TRBV9 and TRBJ2-3, the CDR3 gives the full variable domain: DSGVTQTPKHLITATGQRVTLRCSPRSGDLSVYWYQQSLDQGLQFLIQYYNGEERAKGNILERFSAQQFPDLHSELNLSSLELGDSALYFCASSVRLAGADTQYFGPGTRLTVL.

This clone was picked up a small number of times. V gene TRBV6-5 combines with J gene TRBJ1-2; D is perhaps TRBD1 (5 bases). V lost 5 bases and J lost 8, with 15 bases in between. Germline values: CDR1 MNHEY, CDR2 SVGAGI. The CDR3 runs 13 residues. CDR3 region: CASSPRVSYGYTF. The CDR3, as DNA: TGTGCCAGCAGTCCCAGGGTTTCATACGGCTACACCTTC.